This TCR beta chain comes out of a study of control samples from healthy donors and cancer patients. TCRdb's table, derived via immunoSEQ multiplex PCR, lists solely in-frame clones and lacks some. The data contain tens of thousands of clones, 80% to 95% of them singletons. This clone occurred a few times. The germline gives CDR1 MNHNS, CDR2 SASEGT. V dropped 2 bases and J dropped 3 bases, with 9 bases sitting between them. The CDR3 has 14 residues. The rearrangement uses TRBV6-1 and TRBJ2-3, with D hard to call. This receptor was obtained from a woman between 40 and 55 years old with lung cancer. The specimen was PBMCs. The CDR3: CASSESSITDTQYF. The DNA of the CDR3 is TGTGCCAGCAGTGAATCCTCGATTACAGATACGCAGTATTTT.